The clone carrying this T cell receptor (beta chain) was seen only a few times. Ages ranged from about 18 to 89 years, with residence in about two dozen US areas. Donors in Cohort 3 counted as recovered after two negative PCRs, clearance, or symptom resolution. Profiled with immunoSEQ multiplex PCR; TCRdb holds only in-frame clones, not every one. The sample records about 270,000 clones, 88% being singletons. This entry comes from a study of blood T cell repertoires in COVID-19. Looking at the study overall: COVID-19 samples collected from the United States, Italy and Spain covered acute and convalescent phases.

The CDR3 loop spans 15 amino acids. Deletions cut 3 bases from V and 1 base from J, with 14 bases between. Per germline, CDR1 SGHNT and CDR2 YYREEE (reference sequence). Sequenced: PBMCs or T cells enriched from blood (not recorded which). The chain couples TRBV5-4 to TRBJ2-7; maybe TRBD1 (6 bases). The clonotype originates from a woman aged 50 to 60 who had recovered from COVID-19. In nucleotides, the CDR3 is TGTGCCAGCAGCTCCGCCTTTGGGACATCCTACGAGCAGTACTTC. This gives the protein CASSSAFGTSYEQYF.